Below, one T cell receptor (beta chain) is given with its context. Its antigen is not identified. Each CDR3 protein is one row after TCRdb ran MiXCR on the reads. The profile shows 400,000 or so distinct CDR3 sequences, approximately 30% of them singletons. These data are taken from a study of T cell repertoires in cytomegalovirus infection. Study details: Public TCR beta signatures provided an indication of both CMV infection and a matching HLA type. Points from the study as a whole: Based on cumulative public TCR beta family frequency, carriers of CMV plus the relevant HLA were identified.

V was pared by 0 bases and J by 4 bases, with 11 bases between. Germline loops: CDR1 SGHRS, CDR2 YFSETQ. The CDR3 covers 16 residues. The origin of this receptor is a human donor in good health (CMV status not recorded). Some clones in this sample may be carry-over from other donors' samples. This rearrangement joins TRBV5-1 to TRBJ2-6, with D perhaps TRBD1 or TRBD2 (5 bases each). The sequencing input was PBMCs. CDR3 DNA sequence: TGCGCCAGCAGCTTGGGTGAGGGGTTCGGGGCCAACGTCCTGACTTTC. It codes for CASSLGEGFGANVLTF.